These 23 T cell receptor beta chains originate from one sample sequenced in a study of cytomegalovirus exposure and HLA in healthy donors. It was with 60 Vbeta and 13 Jbeta primers that the PCR ran. Libraries were prepared by immunoSEQ multiplex PCR; TCRdb keeps only in-frame clonotypes and omits some of them. The sample lists around 70,000 clones; over 50% were seen once. The sequenced sample consisted of PBMCs. All receptors derive from a man aged 25-40 years in good health and CMV-seronegative.

The chain has TRBV7-6 and TRBJ2-7; TRBD2 aligns across 15 bases. Per the germline V gene, CDR1 is SGHVS and CDR2 is FNYEAQ. The V segment lost 5 bases and the J segment 7 bases; nucleotides outside the gene matches: 9. The CDR3 contains 16 residues. CDR3 region: CASSPRTSGGAREQYF. CDR3 nucleotides: TGTGCCAGCAGCCCCAGGACTAGCGGGGGGGCCAGGGAGCAGTACTTC. Together with reference TRBV7-6 and TRBJ2-7, the CDR3 gives the full variable domain: GAGVSQSPRYKVTKRGQDVALRCDPISGHVSLYWYRQALGQGPEFLTYFNYEAQQDKSGLPNDRFSAERPEGSISTLTIQRTEQRDSAMYRCASSPRTSGGAREQYFGPGTRLTVT.

This chain joins TRBV29-1 and TRBJ2-6; TRBD2 might be the D (5 bases). The CDR3 is 17 residues long. V lost 6 bases to trimming and J lost 4 bases, with 22 bases between them. Germline V gene data show CDR1 as SQVTM and CDR2 as ANQGSEA. This chain's CDR3 is CSVAKRLSTGGANVLTF. The CDR3 nucleotides are TGCAGCGTAGCGAAGCGCCTATCGACGGGGGGGGCCAACGTCCTGACTTTC.

The rearrangement joins TRBV19 to TRBJ1-5, with D unclear. The V gene lost 5 bases and the J gene lost 5 bases, with 10 bases spanning the gap. Germline CDR1 LNHDA, CDR2 SQIVND (reference sequence). This CDR3 comprises 13 residues. CDR3 region: CASSSVSYQPQHF. DNA for the CDR3: TGTGCCAGTAGTTCGGTATCCTATCAGCCCCAGCATTTT.

The rearrangement uses TRBV29-1 and TRBJ1-3; a weak D match, TRBD1 (5 bases). V was clipped by 7 bases and J by 3 bases, with 10 bases between them. Looked up from germline, CDR1 is SQVTM and CDR2 is ANQGSEA. The CDR3 totals 12 residues. The CDR3 nucleotides read TGCAGCGCGACAGAGCTTGGAAACACCATATATTTT. Translated: CSATELGNTIYF.

The J gene is TRBJ2-5, the V gene TRBV10-3, with 10 bases aligning to TRBD2. Germline CDR1 is ENHRY and CDR2 is SYGVKD. After removal of 10 bases from V and 5 bases from J, the junction contained 13 bases not matched to a gene. The CDR3 has 15 amino acids. CDR3 amino acids: CATRGAGGQVETQYF. CDR3 DNA sequence: TGTGCCACCCGGGGAGCGGGGGGGCAGGTGGAGACCCAGTACTTC.

CDR3: CASSAVSEAFF. Written as DNA, the CDR3 is TGTGCCAGCAGTGCCGTCTCTGAAGCTTTCTTT. This chain joins TRBV2 and TRBJ1-1; D is unclear. Trimming removed 4 bases at V and 6 bases at J, with 6 bases between. CDR3 length: 11 residues. CDR1 SNHLY and CDR2 FYNNEI come from the germline V gene. Based on the CDR3 plus reference TRBV2 and TRBJ1-1, the full variable domain is EPEVTQTPSHQVTQMGQEVILRCVPISNHLYFYWYRQILGQKVEFLVSFYNNEISEKSEIFDDQFSVERPDGSNFTLKIRSTKLEDSAMYFCASSAVSEAFFGQGTRLTVV.

The chain couples TRBV13 to TRBJ1-1; D is undetermined. V was trimmed by 6 bases and J by 1 base, leaving 12 bases between them. In germline, CDR1 is PRHDT, CDR2 FYEKMQ (reference sequence). CDR3 length equals 14 residues. For the CDR3, the DNA is TGTGCCAGCAGTTTGGGCAGATCGAACACTGAAGCTTTCTTT. Amino acid sequence: CASSLGRSNTEAFF. Complete variable domain (other parts from reference TRBV13 and TRBJ1-1): AAGVIQSPRHLIKEKRETATLKCYPIPRHDTVYWYQQGPGQDPQFLISFYEKMQSDKGSIPDRFSAQQFSDYHSELNMSSLELGDSALYFCASSLGRSNTEAFFGQGTRLTVV.

The chain employs TRBV6-1 and TRBJ2-5; 9 bases line up with TRBD2. CDR1 is MNHNS and CDR2 is SASEGT in the germline V gene. The ends lost 3 bases at V and 5 bases at J; junction bases unmatched: 10. CDR3 size: 16 residues. CDR3 residues: CASSERAGGPGETQYF. CDR3 nucleotides: TGTGCCAGCAGTGAGAGGGCGGGGGGGCCAGGGGAGACCCAGTACTTC.

The V call is TRBV5-4, the J call TRBJ1-1, with TRBD1 matching over 10 bases. CDR3 length: 15 amino acids. CDR1 SGHNT and CDR2 YYREEE come from the germline V gene (reference sequence). J gave up 5 bases and V 1 base, and 5 bases lay outside the gene matches. This CDR3 is CASSLSGTGETEAFF. The CDR3, as DNA: TGTGCCAGCAGCTTGTCCGGGACAGGGGAGACTGAAGCTTTCTTT.

The chain links TRBV29-1 to TRBJ2-3, with 9 positions matching TRBD2. From germline, CDR1 is SQVTM and CDR2 ANQGSEA. The CDR3 consists of 13 residues. V dropped 5 bases and J dropped 1; count of bases not matched to a gene: 1. CDR3 residues: CSVPSGGTDTQYF. The CDR3 bases are TGCAGCGTTCCTAGCGGGGGCACAGATACGCAGTATTTT.

The V call is TRBV5-4, the J call TRBJ1-2; the match to TRBD1 covers 7 bases. V shed 4 bases and J 6 bases; nucleotides not matched to a gene: 6. Germline values: CDR1 SGHNT, CDR2 YYREEE (reference sequence). The CDR3 extends over 13 amino acids. The CDR3 bases are TGTGCCAGCAGCGCCCGACAGGGAGATGGCTACACCTTC. Amino acids: CASSARQGDGYTF.

The chain links TRBV15 to TRBJ2-7; D unclear. The CDR3 runs 12 residues. Germline CDR1 is LNHNV and CDR2 is YYDKDF (reference sequence). Between the trimmed V and J ends, which lost 3 bases and 5 bases, there was a span of 8 bases. The CDR3 nucleotides are TGTGCCACCAGCAGTCAGGCCGACGAGCAGTACTTC. Its translation: CATSSQADEQYF.

The V gene is TRBV4-2, the J gene TRBJ1-2; maybe TRBD1 (5 bases). Looked up from germline, CDR1 is LGHNA and CDR2 is YNFKEQ. V shed 0 bases and J shed 5 bases, with 13 bases lying between them. The CDR3 has 15 amino acids. The CDR3 DNA follows: TGTGCCAGCAGCCAAGATGCAGGGCGGGAGTATGGCTACACCTTC. Its protein product is CASSQDAGREYGYTF.

The rearrangement uses TRBV25-1 and TRBJ2-7, with 9 bases lining up with TRBD1. Germline V gives CDR1 MGHDK, CDR2 SYGVNS. The CDR3 loop spans 14 amino acids. Trimming removed 3 bases from V and 3 bases from J; junction bases left unmatched: 3. This CDR3 is CASSEPGQGYEQYF. CDR3 DNA sequence: TGTGCCAGCAGTGAGCCGGGACAGGGCTACGAGCAGTACTTC.

This clone was detected a few times. The V call is TRBV9, the J call TRBJ1-2; possibly TRBD1 for D (6 bases). V was clipped by 4 bases and J by 5 bases, with 15 bases between them. Germline V gene sequence: CDR1 SGDLS, CDR2 YYNGEE. The CDR3 consists of 14 residues. CDR3: CASSPEWGLYGYTF. DNA for the CDR3: TGTGCCAGCAGCCCAGAATGGGGGCTATATGGCTACACCTTC. Supplemented by reference TRBV9 and TRBJ1-2, the full variable domain reads DSGVTQTPKHLITATGQRVTLRCSPRSGDLSVYWYQQSLDQGLQFLIQYYNGEERAKGNILERFSAQQFPDLHSELNLSSLELGDSALYFCASSPEWGLYGYTFGSGTRLTVV.

The gene calls are TRBV6-5 and TRBJ2-3, with a tentative D call TRBD1 (6 bases). The length of the CDR3 is 12 residues. Germline lookup yields CDR1 MNHEY and CDR2 SVGAGI. Trimming took off 5 bases at V and 6 bases at J, with 9 bases between the two ends. CDR3 sequence: CASSLGADTQYF. CDR3 nucleotides: TGTGCCAGCAGTCTGGGGGCTGATACGCAGTATTTT.

The rearrangement joins TRBV29-1 to TRBJ2-5, with 9 bases aligning to TRBD1. The CDR3 totals 15 residues. V was clipped by 5 bases and J by 1 base; unmatched bases: 8. CDR1 and CDR2 from the germline V gene are SQVTM and ANQGSEA. The CDR3 protein is CSVKTWDRAQETQYF. The CDR3 nucleotides read TGCAGCGTTAAAACTTGGGACAGGGCCCAAGAGACCCAGTACTTC. Looking up the rest from reference TRBV29-1 and TRBJ2-5 gives the full variable domain: SAVISQKPSRDICQRGTSLTIQCQVDSQVTMMFWYRQQPGQSLTLIATANQGSEATYESGFVIDKFPISRPNLTFSTLTVSNMSPEDSSIYLCSVKTWDRAQETQYFGPGTRLLVL.

The chain has TRBV13 and TRBJ2-3; D remains ambiguous. The germline V gene encodes CDR1 PRHDT and CDR2 FYEKMQ (reference sequence). V was cut by 4 bases and J by 7 bases, with 9 bases left in between. The CDR3 spans 12 residues. As DNA, the CDR3 is TGTGCCAGCAGCTCGAAACTCTATACGCAGTATTTT. It specifies CASSSKLYTQYF.

The gene calls are TRBV10-3 and TRBJ1-2; D might be TRBD1 (6 bases). CDR1 and CDR2 from the germline V gene are ENHRY and SYGVKD. The CDR3 is 16 amino acids. The V end lost 3 bases, the J end lost 0 bases, and 14 bases lay between the germline ends. The CDR3 DNA sequence: TGTGCCATCAGTGAACCTAGACAGGATGCTAACTATGGCTACACCTTC. Translating gives CAISEPRQDANYGYTF.

This clone was found once. This rearrangement joins TRBV9 to TRBJ2-6, with 8 bases identical to TRBD1. The V and J ends lost 3 bases and 2 bases, in that order; junction bases with no gene match: 4. The CDR3 runs 16 residues. Germline-derived CDR1 and CDR2 are SGDLS and YYNGEE. The DNA of the CDR3 is TGTGCCAGCAGCGCCAGGGGACAGGCTGGGGCCAACGTCCTGACTTTC. It is translated as CASSARGQAGANVLTF.

The V call is TRBV7-6, the J call TRBJ1-6; D perhaps matches TRBD1 (6 bases). V was shortened by 5 bases and J by 9 bases, with 17 bases between the two germline ends. CDR3 length: 15 amino acids. Germline CDR1 SGHVS, CDR2 FNYEAQ. CDR3 DNA: TGTGCCAGCAGCCAAACACAGGGATTTAGTTCACCCCTCCACTTT. Translation: CASSQTQGFSSPLHF.

The chain has TRBV5-1 and TRBJ1-1; a possible D gene is TRBD1 (6 bases). The germline V gene has CDR1 SGHRS and CDR2 YFSETQ. V gave up 4 bases and J gave up 0 bases, with 13 bases separating them. The CDR3 consists of 15 residues. CDR3: CASSVTGYMNTEAFF. CDR3 nucleotide sequence: TGCGCCAGCAGCGTGACAGGTTATATGAACACTGAAGCTTTCTTT. The variable domain in full, with the rest retrieved from reference TRBV5-1 and TRBJ1-1, is KAGVTQTPRYLIKTRGQQVTLSCSPISGHRSVSWYQQTPGQGLQFLFEYFSETQRNKGNFPGRFSGRQFSNSRSEMNVSTLELGDSALYLCASSVTGYMNTEAFFGQGTRLTVV.

The V and J genes are TRBV5-1 and TRBJ1-1; possible D gene TRBD1, 5 bases. Trimming cost V 0 bases and J 6 bases, with 12 bases left between them. CDR1 and CDR2 from the germline V gene are SGHRS and YFSETQ. CDR3 size: 14 residues. CDR3 region: CASSLAAGTPEAFF. CDR3 in DNA: TGCGCCAGCAGCTTGGCGGCGGGGACGCCTGAAGCTTTCTTT.